This T cell receptor (beta chain) was captured by sequencing in a study of blood T cell repertoires in COVID-19. Study at large: Whether acute or convalescent, the COVID-19 samples came from the United States, Italy and Spain. T cells, B-cell-depleted T cells, or PBMCs provided the cDNA or gDNA that served as material.

The CDR3 has 13 residues. The germline gives CDR1 LGHNA, CDR2 YSLEER. V gave up 0 bases and J gave up 7 bases, with 10 bases separating them. How the authors handled the data: Amplification of reference gene primers provided the estimated nucleated cell counts. Sequenced by immunoSEQ multiplex PCR; TCRdb stores in-frame clones only, minus some. Clone size and the V and J calls come from that table; the DNA yielded D and trimming. This repertoire shows about 74,000 clones, around nine tenths found once; its top ten account for approximately 9%. The chain is built from TRBV4-3 and TRBJ2-7, with D perhaps matching TRBD1 (5 bases). The sequence derives from a human donor in a cohort sampled during active COVID-19. The sample was peripheral blood. In nucleotides, the CDR3 is TGCGCCAGCAGCCAAGATAGGGGCTGGGAGCAGTACTTC. It translates to CASSQDRGWEQYF.